Each of the 14 T cell receptor beta chains below was sequenced from the same sample in a study of T cells after yellow fever vaccination. Each CDR3 protein gets one entry after TCRdb re-called the 5' RACE reads with MiXCR. The table lists 510,000 or so distinct CDR3 sequences, less than 20% of them singletons. The starting material was PBMCs, obtained 15 days after the yellow fever booster vaccination. The receptors shown here come from a man aged 30 to 39 who received the YFV17D yellow fever vaccine.

DNA for the CDR3: TGTGCCAGCAGCCCGGACAGAAATAATTCACCCCTCCACTTT. Translation gives CASSPDRNNSPLHF. The V call is TRBV7-2, the J call TRBJ1-6, with D tentatively TRBD1 (6 bases). The V and J ends lost 5 bases and 5 bases respectively, with 10 bases between them. Germline values: CDR1 SGHTA, CDR2 FQGNSA. The CDR3 totals 14 residues.

This chain connects TRBV30 to TRBJ2-3; D gene uncertain. The length of the CDR3 is 15 residues. Trimming cost V 0 bases and J 3 bases, with 13 bases left between them. Germline CDR1 is GTSNPN and CDR2 is SVGIG (reference sequence). The CDR3 nucleotides are TGTGCCTGGAGTGTATCTTTAAGTGGAACAGATACGCAGTATTTT. As protein: CAWSVSLSGTDTQYF.

The chain uses TRBV7-2 and TRBJ2-7; TRBD2 matches 7 bases. The CDR3 loop spans 14 amino acids. The J segment lost 6 bases and the V segment lost 5 bases, leaving 10 bases of the junction unmatched. The germline V gene has CDR1 SGHTA and CDR2 FQGNSA. The CDR3 bases are TGTGCCAGCAGCCCCGGACTAGTGAGTTCCGAGCAGTACTTC. Translation: CASSPGLVSSEQYF.

The gene calls are TRBV5-1 and TRBJ2-5; 13 bases match TRBD2. The CDR3 runs to 15 residues. V lost 6 bases to trimming and J lost 5 bases; unmatched junction nucleotides: 7. Germline V gives CDR1 SGHRS, CDR2 YFSETQ. The CDR3 nucleotides are TGCGCCAGCATCCTGGGACTAGCGGGAACGGAGACCCAGTACTTC. Protein: CASILGLAGTETQYF.

Only a few counts were recorded for this clonotype. V and J are TRBV11-3 and TRBJ2-1; 9 bases are a match to TRBD2. The V gene's germline CDR1 is SGHNT and CDR2 YENEEA. V was pared by 5 bases and J by 4 bases, with 12 bases of the junction left unmatched. The CDR3 has 17 amino acids. This CDR3 is CASSRGLTSGSYNEQFF. The DNA for the CDR3 is TGTGCCAGCAGCCGAGGCCTAACTAGCGGGTCTTACAATGAGCAGTTCTTC.

V gene TRBV7-8 combines with J gene TRBJ1-1; D not certain. Germline V lookup: CDR1 SGHVS, CDR2 FQNEAQ. V dropped 3 bases and J dropped 2 bases, with 10 bases sitting between them. This CDR3 region has 14 residues. The chain's CDR3 is CASSFVGANTEAFF. CDR3 DNA sequence: TGTGCCAGCAGCTTTGTGGGAGCCAACACTGAAGCTTTCTTT.

This clonotype showed up just a few times. This chain links TRBV20-1 with TRBJ2-6, with D possibly being TRBD1 or TRBD2 (5 bases each). Germline V gives CDR1 DFQATT, CDR2 SNEGSKA (reference sequence). This CDR3 has 15 amino acids. Trimming cost V 6 bases and J 1 base, with 13 bases left between them. CDR3 nucleotide sequence: TGCAGTGCGCCCGAGGGGCAGTCTGGGGCCAACGTCCTGACTTTC. Translated: CSAPEGQSGANVLTF.

The rearrangement links TRBV12-3 or TRBV12-4 to TRBJ1-2, with D possibly TRBD1 on 5 matching bases. The CDR3 has 13 residues. The V end lost 6 bases, the J end lost 2 bases, and 10 bases lay between the germline ends. CDR3 nucleotide sequence: TGTGCCAGCAGCAGGGTCCGGAACTATGGCTACACCTTC. As protein: CASSRVRNYGYTF.

Here the CDR3 reads CASSPTYNSYEQYF. The CDR3 DNA is TGTGCCAGCAGCCCTACTTACAACTCCTACGAGCAGTACTTC. This sequence joins TRBV7-2 and TRBJ2-7; D is unresolved. V was pared by 5 bases and J by 0 bases, with 11 bases between. The CDR3 spans 14 residues. Germline loops: CDR1 SGHTA, CDR2 FQGNSA.

This clonotype was counted a few times. The chain recombines TRBV5-1 with TRBJ2-1; 8 bases agree with TRBD1. The J segment lost 6 bases and the V segment lost 4 bases, leaving 3 bases of the junction unmatched. Germline V CDR1 and CDR2: SGHRS, YFSETQ. The CDR3 runs to 13 residues. The CDR3 DNA reads as TGCGCCAGCAGCATACAGGGGGTCAATGAGCAGTTCTTC. Amino acids: CASSIQGVNEQFF.

This chain uses TRBV4-3 with TRBJ2-1; D is perhaps TRBD1 or TRBD2 (5 bases each). The germline CDR1 and CDR2 sequences are LGHNA and YSLEER. This CDR3 spans 13 amino acids. The V end lost 2 bases, the J end lost 10 bases, and 12 bases lay between the germline ends. CDR3 DNA: TGCGCCAGCAGCCAACTGGGGGTTGGGGAGCAGTTCTTC. Translated: CASSQLGVGEQFF.

A few counts support this clonotype. The chain combines TRBV9 with TRBJ1-6; 7 bases match TRBD1. The CDR3 totals 14 residues. V lost 4 bases and J lost 6; bases outside the gene matches: 4. CDR1 and CDR2 from the germline V gene are SGDLS and YYNGEE. The CDR3 loop reads CASSFGTANSPLHF. The CDR3 bases are TGTGCCAGCAGCTTCGGGACAGCTAATTCACCCCTCCACTTT.

This clonotype occurred a few times. The V gene is TRBV29-1, the J gene TRBJ2-7, with TRBD1 matching over 11 bases. This CDR3 is 14 amino acids long. V trimming: 6 bases; J trimming: 4 bases; junction bases outside the gene matches: 8. Germline V gene lookup returns CDR1 SQVTM and CDR2 ANQGSEA. CDR3 DNA: TGCAGCGTCGAGGGAGGACAGGGGGCTTACGAGCAGTACTTC. As protein: CSVEGGQGAYEQYF.

J is TRBJ1-1 and V is TRBV5-1; maybe TRBD1 (5 bases). This CDR3 region has 14 residues. Germline assignment: CDR1 SGHRS and CDR2 YFSETQ. V lost 5 bases and J 3 bases, leaving 14 bases between the germline ends. CDR3 nucleotide sequence: TGCGCCAGCAGTCCTCGGCCCAGGGACACTGAAGCTTTCTTT. Protein sequence: CASSPRPRDTEAFF.